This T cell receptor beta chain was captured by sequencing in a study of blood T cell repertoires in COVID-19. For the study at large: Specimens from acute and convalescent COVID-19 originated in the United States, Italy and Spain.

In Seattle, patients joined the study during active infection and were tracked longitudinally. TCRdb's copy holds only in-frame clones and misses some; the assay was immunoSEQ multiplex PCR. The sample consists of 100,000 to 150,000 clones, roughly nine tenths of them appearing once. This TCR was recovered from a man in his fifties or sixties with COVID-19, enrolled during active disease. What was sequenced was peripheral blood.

CDR3 residues: CASSLGTGWNTEAFF. The CDR3 DNA follows: TGTGCCAGCAGTTTAGGGACAGGATGGAACACTGAAGCTTTCTTT. V gene TRBV28 combines with J gene TRBJ1-1; 8 nucleotides line up with TRBD1. The CDR3 covers 15 residues. J lost 1 base, V lost 2 bases, and 3 bases had no gene match. From germline, CDR1 is MDHEN and CDR2 SYDVKM.